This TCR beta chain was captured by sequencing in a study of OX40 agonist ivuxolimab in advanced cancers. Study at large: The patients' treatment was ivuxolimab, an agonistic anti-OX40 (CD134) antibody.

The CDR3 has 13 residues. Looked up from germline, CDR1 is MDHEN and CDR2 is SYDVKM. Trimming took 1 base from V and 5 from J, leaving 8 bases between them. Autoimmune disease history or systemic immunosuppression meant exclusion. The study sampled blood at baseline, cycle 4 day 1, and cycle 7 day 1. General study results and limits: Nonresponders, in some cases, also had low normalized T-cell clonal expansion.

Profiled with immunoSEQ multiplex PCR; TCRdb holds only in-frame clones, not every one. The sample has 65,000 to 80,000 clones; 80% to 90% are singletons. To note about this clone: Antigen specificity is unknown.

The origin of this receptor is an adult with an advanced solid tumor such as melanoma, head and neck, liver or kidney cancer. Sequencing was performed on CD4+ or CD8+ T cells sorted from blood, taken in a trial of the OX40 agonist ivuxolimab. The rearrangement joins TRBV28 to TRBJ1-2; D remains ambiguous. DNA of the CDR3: TGTGCCAGCAGTTTATCGGGCAGGTATGGCTACACCTTC. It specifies CASSLSGRYGYTF.